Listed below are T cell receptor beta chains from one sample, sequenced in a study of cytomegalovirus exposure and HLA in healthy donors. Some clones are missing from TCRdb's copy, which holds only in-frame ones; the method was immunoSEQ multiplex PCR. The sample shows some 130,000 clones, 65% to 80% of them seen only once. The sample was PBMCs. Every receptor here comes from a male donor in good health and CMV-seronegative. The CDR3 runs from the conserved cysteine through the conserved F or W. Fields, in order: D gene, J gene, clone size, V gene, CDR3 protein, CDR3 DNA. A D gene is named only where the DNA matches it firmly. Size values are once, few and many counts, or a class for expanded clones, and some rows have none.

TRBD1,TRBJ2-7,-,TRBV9,CASSVAGTGGSYEQYF,TGTGCCAGCAGCGTAGCTGGGACAGGGGGCTCCTACGAGCAGTACTTC
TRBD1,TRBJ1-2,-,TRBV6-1,CASIQPGQGLGYTF,TGTGCCAGCATTCAACCGGGACAGGGTCTGGGCTACACCTTC
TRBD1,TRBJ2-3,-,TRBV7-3,CASSRTGGGTDTQYF,TGTGCCAGCAGCCGTACAGGGGGCGGGACAGATACGCAGTATTTT
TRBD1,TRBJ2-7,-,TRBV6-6,CASRPQDRTYEQYF,TGTGCCAGCAGGCCCCAGGACAGGACCTACGAGCAGTACTTC
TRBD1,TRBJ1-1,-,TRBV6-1,CASSGQGWNTEAFF,TGTGCCAGCAGCGGACAGGGCTGGAACACTGAAGCTTTCTTT
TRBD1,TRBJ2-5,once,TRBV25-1,CASSESGTGGLQTQYF,TGTGCCAGCAGTGAATCTGGGACAGGGGGCCTTCAGACCCAGTACTTC
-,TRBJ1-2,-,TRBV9,CASSVAPVQQGGGYTF,TGTGCCAGCAGCGTAGCTCCGGTCCAACAGGGTGGTGGCTACACCTTC
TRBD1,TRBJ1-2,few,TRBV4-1,CASSQGQGGLGGYTF,TGCGCCAGCAGCCAGGGACAGGGTGGGCTAGGTGGCTACACCTTC
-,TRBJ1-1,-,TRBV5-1,CASSLEGHRDEAFF,TGCGCCAGCAGCTTGGAGGGCCACAGGGATGAAGCTTTCTTT
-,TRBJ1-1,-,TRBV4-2,CASSKGETGNTEAFF,TGTGCCAGCAGCAAAGGAGAGACTGGGAACACTGAAGCTTTCTTT